This is a list of T cell receptor beta chains from one sample in a study of blood T cell repertoires in COVID-19. Clones were sequenced by immunoSEQ multiplex PCR, and TCRdb holds only the in-frame ones, with some missing. The repertoire holds tens of thousands of clones, with 75% to 90% as singletons. Sequenced sample: peripheral blood. The receptors were sampled from a man in his sixties or seventies with active COVID-19. Both conserved end residues are part of each CDR3. A D gene is named only where the DNA matches it firmly. Clone size is not always given. Where it is, it says once, few, many or a class for expanded clones.

>TRBJ2-3|once|NA|TRBV2
TGTGCCAGCAGTGATGGCACAGTGGTAAGCACAGATACGCAGTATTTT
CASSDGTVVSTDTQYF
>TRBJ2-7|NA|NA|TRBV3-1/TRBV3-2
TGTGCCAGCAGCCAGAAAATACAGAGCTCCTACGAGCAGTACTTC
CASSQKIQSSYEQYF
>TRBJ1-2|NA|NA|TRBV9
TGTGCCAGCAGCGTAGCGGGCAGGGTTGACTATGGCTACACCTTC
CASSVAGRVDYGYTF
>TRBJ2-7|NA|NA|TRBV7-8
TGTGCCAGCAGCTTAGGCCCTCGTACATTGGGGCTCGAGCAGTACTTC
CASSLGPRTLGLEQYF
>TRBJ2-1|once|TRBD1|TRBV6-2/TRBV6-3
TGTGCCAGCAGTAGGGACAGGGGGAGGGGCTACAATGAGCAGTTCTTC
CASSRDRGRGYNEQFF
>TRBJ2-1|NA|NA|TRBV5-1
TGCGCCAGCAGCTTGGGCTCCTTCGGGGGAGACAATGAGCAGTTCTTC
CASSLGSFGGDNEQFF
>TRBJ2-5|NA|TRBD1|TRBV5-1
TGCGCCAGCAGCTGGGGGACAGGGGGTGCGCAAGAGACCCAGTACTTC
CASSWGTGGAQETQYF
>TRBJ1-2|NA|NA|TRBV28
TGTGCCAGCAGTTTGGTAGCCAGGGGCTCGGGCTACACCTTC
CASSLVARGSGYTF
>TRBJ1-2|NA|TRBD1|TRBV13
TGTGCCAGCAGGGTGACGGGACAGGGGGCGGAGGGCTACACCTTC
CASRVTGQGAEGYTF
>TRBJ1-1|few|NA|TRBV21-1
TGTGCCAGCAGCCACCCCGGGACAGGGAAGACGTGGAGAGAGAACACTGAAGCTTTCTTT
CASSHPGTGKTWRENTEAFF
>TRBJ1-2|NA|TRBD1|TRBV30
TGTGCCTGGAGTTCGGGACAGGGGGGCTACACCTTC
CAWSSGQGGYTF
>TRBJ2-2|NA|TRBD1|TRBV6-4
TGTGCCAGCAGTCCAGGGGGCAGCACCGGGGAGCTGTTTTTT
CASSPGGSTGELFF
>TRBJ2-6|NA|TRBD1|TRBV28
TGTGCCAGCAGGGGGACAGTGGTAGACTCTGGGGCCAACGTCCTGACTTTC
CASRGTVVDSGANVLTF
>TRBJ2-1|NA|NA|TRBV7-9
TGTGCCAGCAGCCTTTACACAGATGAGCAGTTCTTC
CASSLYTDEQFF
>TRBJ2-5|NA|NA|TRBV5-4
TGTGCCAGCAGCTTGTCAGGGGGGAGGGAGACCCAGTACTTC
CASSLSGGRETQYF
>TRBJ2-1|NA|NA|TRBV12-2
TGTGCAAGTCGCCCCCTCCGGCTAGCGAGGAATGAGCAGTTCTTC
CASRPLRLARNEQFF
>TRBJ2-7|NA|NA|TRBV30
TGTGCCTGGAGCCGGGACCCCCAGGGGTACGAGCAGTACTTC
CAWSRDPQGYEQYF
>TRBJ2-7|few|NA|TRBV12-3/TRBV12-4
TGTGCCAGCAGCGGACAGTCCTACGAGCAGTACTTC
CASSGQSYEQYF
>TRBJ1-6|NA|NA|TRBV2
TGTGCCAGCAAGACAGGACCCTATAATTCACCCCTCCACACACCCCTCCACTTT
CASKTGPYNSPLHTPLHF
>TRBJ2-2|NA|NA|TRBV19
TGTGCCAGTAGTATCACGGACAGCACCACCGGGGAGCTGTTTTTT
CASSITDSTTGELFF
>TRBJ2-2|once|NA|TRBV4-2
TGTGCCAGCAGCCAAGTGGACAAGACCGCCGGGGAGCTGTTTTTT
CASSQVDKTAGELFF
>TRBJ2-1|NA|NA|TRBV6-5
TGTGCCAGCAGTTCCCTCTCTGTCAGCTCCTACAATGAGCAGTTCTTC
CASSSLSVSSYNEQFF
>TRBJ1-2|NA|TRBD1|TRBV2
TGTGCCAGCAGTTCTCGACAGGGAGCTAACTATGGCTACACCTTC
CASSSRQGANYGYTF
>TRBJ2-5|NA|NA|TRBV4-3
TGCGCCAGCAGCCAAGATAACAAGGAGACCCAGTACTTC
CASSQDNKETQYF
>TRBJ2-3|NA|TRBD1|TRBV7-3
TGTGCCAGCAGCTCCGCGGGACAGGGAACAGATACGCAGTATTTT
CASSSAGQGTDTQYF
>TRBJ2-7|NA|NA|TRBV7-2
TGTGCCAGCAGCTCGGGGGACGCCCTTGGCTACGAGCAGTACTTC
CASSSGDALGYEQYF
>TRBJ2-7|few|NA|TRBV2
TGTGCCAGCAGTGAACGCGGGGGCCGGGTCTACGAGCAGTACTTC
CASSERGGRVYEQYF
>TRBJ1-5|NA|TRBD1|TRBV5-1
TGCGCCAGCAGCTGGGGGGACAGGGGATATAGCAATCAGCCCCAGCATTTT
CASSWGDRGYSNQPQHF
>TRBJ2-7|NA|TRBD2|TRBV30
TGTGCCTGGAGTGTACATACGGGGGGGGCCGGCGAGCAGTACTTC
CAWSVHTGGAGEQYF
>TRBJ2-2|NA|NA|TRBV12-3/TRBV12-4
TGTGCCAGCAGTCAGACGAACACCGGGGAGCTGTTTTTT
CASSQTNTGELFF
>TRBJ2-5|NA|NA|TRBV28
TGTGCCAGCAGGGGGCGCGGAAGGGTGATTGGAGAGACCCAGTACTTC
CASRGRGRVIGETQYF
>TRBJ1-2|NA|NA|TRBV2
TGTGCCAGCAGTCCCGACAAGTATGGCTACACCTTC
CASSPDKYGYTF
>TRBJ1-1|NA|NA|TRBV18
TGTGCCAGCTCACCAATCCTCACAGGGAACACTGAAGCTTTCTTT
CASSPILTGNTEAFF
>TRBJ2-1|NA|TRBD2|TRBV11-3
TGTGCCAGCAGCTTATCTAGCGGGGGCCATGTAGAGCAGTTCTTC
CASSLSSGGHVEQFF
>TRBJ1-5|NA|NA|TRBV12-5
TGTGCTAGTGGTTTGGGAACAGGACCAAATCAGCCCCAGCATTTT
CASGLGTGPNQPQHF
>TRBJ1-1|NA|NA|TRBV18
TGTGCCAGCTCACCACGCCGGGACAAGAACACTGAAGCTTTCTTT
CASSPRRDKNTEAFF
>TRBJ2-1|NA|TRBD1|TRBV19
TGTGCCAGTAGTATAGTCGGCGCGACAGGGCGTGATGAGCAGTTCTTC
CASSIVGATGRDEQFF
>TRBJ1-4|NA|NA|TRBV4-3
TGCGCCAGCAGCCAAGATCGACGGCAGGGAAGCGAAAAACTGTTTTTT
CASSQDRRQGSEKLFF
>TRBJ2-7|NA|NA|TRBV6-5
TGTGCCAGCAGCCCCGGGGGTAGGCAGTACTTC
CASSPGGRQYF
>TRBJ2-1|NA|NA|TRBV6-5
TGTGCCAGCAGTTCACTCATCAATGAGCAGTTCTTC
CASSSLINEQFF